This TCR beta chain is drawn from a study of tumor and adjacent non-tumor tissue in lung cancer. Comment on this clonotype: Its antigen is undetermined. A read error may account for a junction end that differs from germline.

Findings of the study overall: Normal lung showed higher cumulative top 100 clone frequency than tumor. TCR diversity was significantly greater in tumor than normal lung tissue.

The library came from three nested PCR rounds adapted from ARM-PCR protocols. TCRdb itself ran the multiplex PCR reads through MiXCR, one entry per CDR3 protein. Of 100,000 to 150,000 distinct CDR3 sequences listed, 55% to 75% are singletons. No cell sorting was done before RNA was extracted from the tissue. The CDR3 spans 17 residues. Germline V gene sequence: CDR1 WSHSY, CDR2 SAAADI. This rearrangement joins TRBV10-2 to TRBJ2-2; possibly TRBD1 or TRBD2 for D (6 bases each). The sample consisted of lung tumor tissue. This TCR was sampled from a man between 25 and 39 years old with non-small cell lung cancer. The DNA of the CDR3 is TGCGCCAACAGTGAGCCCTTTAGGGGGGCGAACACCGGTGAGCTGTTTTTT. Its translation: CANSEPFRGANTGELFF.